Below, 27 T cell receptor beta chains from the same sample are listed, as sequenced in a study of OX40 agonist ivuxolimab in advanced cancers. Sequencing was performed with immunoSEQ multiplex PCR; in TCRdb, only in-frame clones are kept and a portion is missing. This table has 60,000 to 70,000 clones, more than 70% appearing once. This sample comprised CD4+ or CD8+ T cells sorted from blood, obtained in a trial of the OX40 agonist ivuxolimab. The source of these receptors is an adult with an advanced solid tumor such as melanoma, head and neck, liver or kidney cancer.

The chain joins TRBV4-1 to TRBJ1-6, with 11 bases identical to TRBD1. The germline V gene has CDR1 MGHRA and CDR2 YSYEKL. The ends lost 2 bases at V and 6 bases at J; junction bases unmatched: 6. The CDR3 runs 17 residues. Here the CDR3 reads CASSQPRTGGLNSPLHF. The CDR3 DNA is TGCGCCAGCAGCCAACCCCGGACAGGGGGCCTTAATTCACCCCTCCACTTT.

The V and J genes are TRBV6-6 and TRBJ2-3; D is unclear. The CDR3 is 14 amino acids. CDR1 is MNHNY, CDR2 SVGAGI, per germline (reference sequence). Trimming stripped 3 bases from V and 3 bases from J, with 10 bases between. This CDR3 reads CASSYVGDTDTQYF. The DNA of the CDR3 is TGTGCCAGCAGTTATGTTGGGGATACAGATACGCAGTATTTT.

The genes are TRBV7-8 and TRBJ2-2; TRBD2 matches 7 bases. There are 15 residues in the CDR3. The V gene's germline CDR1 is SGHVS and CDR2 FQNEAQ. V was pared by 4 bases and J by 5 bases, with 7 bases of the junction left unmatched. The CDR3 spells CASSSETSSTGELFF. The DNA of the CDR3 is TGTGCCAGCAGCTCCGAGACTAGCTCAACCGGGGAGCTGTTTTTT.

The gene calls are TRBV10-1 and TRBJ2-7; the D is unclear. In germline, CDR1 is WNHNN, CDR2 SYGVQD (reference sequence). The CDR3 sequence is 13 residues long. The ends were cut back, 6 bases at V and 2 bases at J, with 11 bases in the middle. The CDR3 loop reads CASSPGRTYEQYF. The CDR3 region has the DNA TGCGCCAGCAGCCCCGGACGGACCTACGAGCAGTACTTC.

This clone was observed a handful of times. The chain has TRBV29-1 and TRBJ1-5; D is unclear. The CDR3 consists of 13 residues. Trimming shortened V by 2 bases and J by 1 base, and 6 bases separated the two germline ends. Germline-derived CDR1 and CDR2 are SQVTM and ANQGSEA. The CDR3 sequence is CSVEIESNQPQHF. The CDR3, as DNA: TGCAGCGTTGAAATCGAGAGCAATCAGCCCCAGCATTTT.

This chain connects TRBV13 to TRBJ2-4; D is ambiguous. From germline, CDR1 is PRHDT and CDR2 FYEKMQ (reference sequence). The V end lost 6 bases, the J end lost 3 bases, and 12 bases lay between the germline ends. This CDR3 region has 14 residues. The CDR3 loop is CASRFSLVKNIQYF. In nucleotides, the CDR3 is TGTGCCAGCAGATTTTCCCTAGTCAAAAACATTCAGTACTTC.

This chain joins TRBV10-2 and TRBJ1-2; TRBD1 is a possible D gene (6 bases). There are 15 residues in the CDR3. V lost 2 bases and J lost 5, with 15 bases in between. Germline CDR1 is WSHSY and CDR2 is SAAADI. CDR3 in amino acids: CASSEPSGGMYGYTF. CDR3 bases: TGCGCCAGCAGTGAGCCGAGCGGGGGCATGTATGGCTACACCTTC.

The chain employs TRBV5-4 and TRBJ1-3, with D possibly matching TRBD1 (5 bases). Trimming stripped 8 bases from V and 6 bases from J, with 15 bases between. This CDR3 region has 13 residues. Per the germline V gene, CDR1 is SGHNT and CDR2 is YYREEE (reference sequence). The CDR3 DNA reads as TGTGCCAGTCAGAGGGGACGAGAAAACACCATATATTTT. Amino acid sequence: CASQRGRENTIYF.

The V and J genes are TRBV28 and TRBJ2-7, with 10 nucleotides matching TRBD1. This CDR3 contains 13 residues. V was clipped by 6 bases and J by 6 bases; unmatched bases: 5. CDR1 and CDR2 (germline): MDHEN, SYDVKM. In nucleotides, the CDR3 is TGTGCCAGCAGGGGACAGGGGAAAGGCGAGCAGTACTTC. It codes for CASRGQGKGEQYF.

This chain connects TRBV6-6 to TRBJ1-2; the D gene is possibly TRBD1 (6 bases). Germline V gives CDR1 MNHNY, CDR2 SVGAGI (reference sequence). Trimming cost V 4 bases and J 8 bases, with 14 bases left between them. The CDR3 runs to 13 residues. CDR3: CASSSTGHSGYTF. The CDR3 DNA reads as TGTGCCAGCAGTTCCACAGGGCATTCGGGCTACACCTTC.

CDR3 protein: CASSLGLTTYEQYF. CDR3 bases: TGTGCCAGCAGTTTAGGACTAACAACCTACGAGCAGTACTTC. This chain links TRBV27 with TRBJ2-7; TRBD2 is a possible D gene (6 bases). The V gene's germline CDR1 is MNHEY and CDR2 SMNVEV (reference sequence). This CDR3 has 14 residues. Trimming shortened V by 2 bases and J by 2 bases, and 10 bases separated the two germline ends.

The chain couples TRBV18 to TRBJ1-2; D is unclear. Trimming took off 3 bases at V and 8 bases at J, with 13 bases between the two ends. The CDR3 spans 13 residues. The germline V gene has CDR1 KGHSH and CDR2 LQKENI. This CDR3 reads CASSPLIVHGYTF. The CDR3 bases are TGTGCCAGCTCACCCTTGATCGTCCACGGCTACACCTTC.

This clone was picked up a small number of times. The V and J genes are TRBV4-1 and TRBJ2-1; 7 positions agree with TRBD2. This CDR3 has 16 amino acids. Germline lookup yields CDR1 MGHRA and CDR2 YSYEKL. V lost 4 bases and J lost 9; bases outside the gene matches: 15. The CDR3 bases are TGCGCCAGCAGCCTCCTCCGCGGCGGGGGTGGCAGTGAGCAGTTCTTC. Protein sequence: CASSLLRGGGGSEQFF.

The rearrangement links TRBV7-9 to TRBJ1-2; 7 positions match TRBD1. V lost 5 bases to trimming and J lost 3 bases; unmatched junction nucleotides: 6. The CDR3 has 14 amino acids. The germline V gene encodes CDR1 SEHNR and CDR2 FQNEAQ (reference sequence). CDR3 amino acids: CASSVSGTDYGYTF. The CDR3 nucleotides are TGTGCCAGCAGCGTATCCGGGACAGACTATGGCTACACCTTC.

This rearrangement joins TRBV6-5 to TRBJ1-1; 7 bases align to TRBD1. V lost 8 bases, J lost 1 base, and 4 bases stayed unmatched. CDR1 MNHEY and CDR2 SVGAGI come from the germline V gene. There are 13 residues in the CDR3. CDR3 sequence: CASHRGPNTEAFF. Here the CDR3 DNA reads TGTGCCAGCCACAGGGGCCCGAACACTGAAGCTTTCTTT.

V usage is TRBV9 and J usage is TRBJ2-7; perhaps TRBD1 as D (6 bases). The germline CDR1 and CDR2 sequences are SGDLS and YYNGEE. The CDR3 has 13 residues. Trimming removed 3 bases from V and 7 bases from J, with 14 bases in between. This CDR3 reads CASSDTGTTEQYF. The CDR3 nucleotides read TGTGCCAGCAGCGACACCGGGACAACGGAGCAGTACTTC.

The genes are TRBV27 and TRBJ2-2, with no clear D. The germline V gene has CDR1 MNHEY and CDR2 SMNVEV (reference sequence). Trimming cost V 1 base and J 0 bases, with 15 bases left between them. The CDR3 sequence is 18 residues long. The CDR3 nucleotides are TGTGCCAGCAGTTTATTCGCCCCCATGAGAGCGAACACCGGGGAGCTGTTTTTT. It translates to CASSLFAPMRANTGELFF.

The J gene is TRBJ2-7, the V gene TRBV4-2; D is unclear. From germline, CDR1 is LGHNA and CDR2 YNFKEQ. Trimming pared 2 bases from V and 2 bases from J, leaving 7 bases between. The CDR3 runs to 13 residues. CDR3 loop: CASSQTLAYEQYF. The CDR3 DNA is TGTGCCAGCAGCCAAACATTGGCCTACGAGCAGTACTTC.

CDR3 in DNA: TGTGCCAGCAGCACCACAGGGGTACCCGGGGAGCTGTTTTTT. This translates into CASSTTGVPGELFF. This sequence joins TRBV5-4 and TRBJ2-2; 7 nucleotides match TRBD1. Germline lookup yields CDR1 SGHNT and CDR2 YYREEE (reference sequence). V lost 4 bases, J lost 6 bases, and 6 bases stayed unmatched. The CDR3 is made up of 14 amino acids.

The chain has TRBV28 and TRBJ2-1; 11 positions agree with TRBD2. The V gene end was trimmed by 4 bases and the J gene end by 2 bases; junction bases not matched to a gene: 4. Per the germline V gene, CDR1 is MDHEN and CDR2 is SYDVKM. The CDR3 runs to 16 residues. The CDR3 region is CASSYRLAGPYNEQFF. The CDR3 bases are TGTGCCAGCAGTTATCGACTAGCGGGACCCTACAATGAGCAGTTCTTC. The full variable domain, with the rest looked up from reference TRBV28 and TRBJ2-1, is DVKVTQSSRYLVKRTGEKVFLECVQDMDHENMFWYRQDPGLGLRLIYFSYDVKMKEKGDIPEGYSVSREKKERFSLILESASTNQTSMYLCASSYRLAGPYNEQFFGPGTRLTVL.

The chain couples TRBV12-5 to TRBJ2-7; weak D call: TRBD2 (5 bases). Trimming left V 3 bases short and J 4 bases short, with 13 bases between. This CDR3 contains 14 residues. CDR1 and CDR2 (germline): LGHNT, FRNRAP. In DNA form, the CDR3 reads TGTGCTAGTGGTTTAGCGGTCGGTGGATACGAGCAGTACTTC. Its translation is CASGLAVGGYEQYF.

The V and J genes are TRBV6-1 and TRBJ2-7; 7 positions match TRBD2. Looked up from germline, CDR1 is MNHNS and CDR2 is SASEGT. The ends lost 5 bases at V and 2 bases at J; junction bases unmatched: 6. The CDR3 has 14 residues. The CDR3 loop is CASSKGGLAYEQYF. CDR3 nucleotide sequence: TGTGCCAGCAGTAAGGGAGGGCTAGCCTACGAGCAGTACTTC.

The chain employs TRBV27 and TRBJ1-2; maybe TRBD1 (5 bases). Per germline, CDR1 MNHEY and CDR2 SMNVEV (reference sequence). This CDR3 has 13 amino acids. V was shortened by 3 bases and J by 7 bases, with 12 bases between the two germline ends. The CDR3 spells CASSLSRGLGYTF. For the CDR3, the DNA is TGTGCCAGCAGTTTGAGCCGGGGACTTGGCTACACCTTC.

The J gene is TRBJ1-2, the V gene TRBV6-1, with unresolved D. The V gene lost 3 bases and the J gene lost 5 bases, with 19 bases spanning the gap. The germline V gene has CDR1 MNHNS and CDR2 SASEGT. The CDR3 consists of 16 residues. CDR3 loop: CASSDWTQKREYGYTF. The DNA for the CDR3 is TGTGCCAGCAGTGATTGGACGCAGAAACGGGAGTATGGCTACACCTTC.

This clone was seen a handful of times. The chain uses TRBV9 and TRBJ2-5; 12 nucleotides line up with TRBD2. V gave up 0 bases and J gave up 2 bases; unmatched junction bases: 5. Germline V gene sequence: CDR1 SGDLS, CDR2 YYNGEE. The CDR3 is 17 residues long. The DNA of the CDR3 is TGTGCCAGCAGCGTAGGGAATGGACTAGCGGGACAAGAGACCCAGTACTTC. Translated, it gives CASSVGNGLAGQETQYF.

The chain employs TRBV28 and TRBJ2-1, with D possibly being TRBD1 (6 bases). Trimming left V 2 bases short and J 1 base short, with 15 bases between. This CDR3 comprises 17 residues. The germline CDR1 and CDR2 sequences are MDHEN and SYDVKM. The CDR3 sequence: CASSLGVGTPSYNEQFF. The CDR3 region has the DNA TGTGCCAGCAGTTTAGGCGTTGGGACACCTTCCTACAATGAGCAGTTCTTC. Full variable domain (rest looked up from reference TRBV28 and TRBJ2-1): DVKVTQSSRYLVKRTGEKVFLECVQDMDHENMFWYRQDPGLGLRLIYFSYDVKMKEKGDIPEGYSVSREKKERFSLILESASTNQTSMYLCASSLGVGTPSYNEQFFGPGTRLTVL.

This clone was counted a single time. V usage is TRBV5-4 and J usage is TRBJ2-3; D may match TRBD1 or TRBD2 (5 bases each). Trimming stripped 2 bases from V and 4 bases from J, with 8 bases between. This CDR3 region has 13 residues. Germline assignment: CDR1 SGHNT and CDR2 YYREEE (reference sequence). Here the CDR3 reads CASSFGGADTQYF. CDR3 coding DNA: TGTGCCAGCAGCTTTGGGGGAGCAGATACGCAGTATTTT.